This T cell receptor (beta chain) was identified during a study of T cells after yellow fever vaccination. Overall study results and limits: Reappearance after the booster was observed for most primary-vaccination clones (roughly 95% CD4, just over 85% CD8). The CD4 compartment and the CD8 compartment contained a small share of clonotypes in common. Almost every vaccine-responding clonotype was undetectable in sorted memory subsets on day 0.

This clonotype was seen only a few times. Germline lookup yields CDR1 LGHNA and CDR2 YSLEER. This CDR3 is 18 amino acids long. The V end lost 0 bases, the J end lost 8 bases, and 20 bases lay between the germline ends. TCRdb reprocessed the 5' RACE reads with MiXCR, giving one entry per CDR3 protein. This table has roughly 32,000 distinct CDR3 sequences, about 6.6% appearing once. The specimen comprised PBMCs, either bulk or a sorted T-cell subset (CD4+, CD8+, memory, or dextramer-sorted; not recorded which), sampled on the day of the first yellow fever vaccination. The chain is built from TRBV4-3 and TRBJ1-6, with D perhaps TRBD1 (5 bases). This sequence was found in a man younger than 35 who received the YFV17D yellow fever vaccine. CDR3 loop: CASSQDLGGAGGDSPLHF. The CDR3 DNA reads TGCGCCAGCAGCCAAGATCTGGGGGGTGCGGGGGGTGATTCACCCCTCCACTTT.